This section outlines one T cell receptor beta chain sequence together with its context. The antigen remains undetermined. The CDR3 length is 14 residues. V trimming: 4 bases; J trimming: 7 bases; junction bases outside the gene matches: 5. Germline CDR1 is GTSNPN and CDR2 is SVGIG (reference sequence). Treatment of the sample: roughly 11-day PBMC culture with coronavirus spike peptide pools or control peptides (ViraFEST assay). CD4+ T cells that came from the unexposed donor were collected before the COVID-19 pandemic (2011-2018). CD4+ T cells from unexposed donors were probed, cells permitting, with SARS-CoV-2 S/N and four cold-coronavirus spikes. The data were obtained in a study of vaccination and CD4 T cells after COVID-19. Study information: In the convalescent cohort, there were six males and four females, two of them Hispanic.

Once obtained from cultured CD4+ T cells, the DNA was sequenced using the Oncomine TCR Beta short-read assay. Cultured CD4+ T cells yielded the extracted genomic DNA. MiXCR, run by TCRdb on the PCR reads, gives a single entry per CDR3 protein. The sample lists over 8,500 distinct CDR3 sequences; 25% to 35% were seen once. Sequencing was performed on CD4+ T cells from blood, cultured in vitro. The origin of this receptor is a human donor in good health. The J gene is TRBJ2-1, the V gene TRBV30; 12 bases are shared with TRBD2. The CDR3, as DNA: TGTGCCTGGACTAGCGGGAGGGCCCAGAATGAGCAGTTCTTC. Its translation is CAWTSGRAQNEQFF.